This TCR beta chain stems from a study of blood T cell repertoires in COVID-19. In the study overall: Researchers got acute and convalescent COVID-19 samples from the United States, Italy and Spain. T cells, B-cell-depleted T cells, or PBMCs supplied cDNA or gDNA.

In the original processing: By means of reference gene primer amplification, nucleated cell counts were estimated. Profiling relied on immunoSEQ multiplex PCR, and the TCRdb table lists in-frame clones only, not all of them. V and J calls plus clone size are reproduced from that table; the DNA served to infer D and trimming. The sample consists of roughly 140,000 clones, around 86% of them appearing once. The CDR3 is 17 residues long. Looked up from germline, CDR1 is LGHNA and CDR2 is YSLEER. J gave up 2 bases and V 0 bases, and 3 bases lay outside the gene matches. The sequence was obtained from a human donor in a cohort sampled during active COVID-19. The sequenced material came from peripheral blood. The chain links TRBV4-3 to TRBJ2-7; 14 bases line up with TRBD2. CDR3 sequence: CASSQEGTSGSAYEQYF. Here the CDR3 DNA reads TGCGCCAGCAGCCAAGAAGGGACTAGCGGGAGTGCCTACGAGCAGTACTTC.